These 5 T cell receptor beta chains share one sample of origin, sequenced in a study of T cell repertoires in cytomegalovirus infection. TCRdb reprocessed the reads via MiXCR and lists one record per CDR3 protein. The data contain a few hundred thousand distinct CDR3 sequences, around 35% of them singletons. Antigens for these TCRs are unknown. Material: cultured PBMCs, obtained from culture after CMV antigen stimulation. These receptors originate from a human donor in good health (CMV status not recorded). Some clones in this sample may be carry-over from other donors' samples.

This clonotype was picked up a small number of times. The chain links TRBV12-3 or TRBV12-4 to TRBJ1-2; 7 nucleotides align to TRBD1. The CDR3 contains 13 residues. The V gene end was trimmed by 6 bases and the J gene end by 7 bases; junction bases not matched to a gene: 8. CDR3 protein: CASRADRVGGYTF. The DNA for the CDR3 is TGTGCCAGCAGGGCTGACAGGGTTGGTGGCTACACCTTC.

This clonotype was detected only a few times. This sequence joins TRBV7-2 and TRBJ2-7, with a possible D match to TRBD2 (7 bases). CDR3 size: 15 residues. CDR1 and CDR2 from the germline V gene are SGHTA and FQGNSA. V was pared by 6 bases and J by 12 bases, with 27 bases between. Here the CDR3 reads CASRGGPGERGYLYV. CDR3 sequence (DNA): TGTGCCAGCAGGGGGGGGCCAGGGGAGCGGGGATACCTGTACGTC.

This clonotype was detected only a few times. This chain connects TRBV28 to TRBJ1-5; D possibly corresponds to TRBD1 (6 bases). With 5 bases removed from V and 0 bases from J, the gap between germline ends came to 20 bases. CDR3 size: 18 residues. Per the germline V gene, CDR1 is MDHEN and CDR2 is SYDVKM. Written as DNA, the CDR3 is TGTGCCAGCAGTCGCCCGGGACGGGGGCCTTATAGCAATCAGCCCCAGCATTTT. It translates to CASSRPGRGPYSNQPQHF.

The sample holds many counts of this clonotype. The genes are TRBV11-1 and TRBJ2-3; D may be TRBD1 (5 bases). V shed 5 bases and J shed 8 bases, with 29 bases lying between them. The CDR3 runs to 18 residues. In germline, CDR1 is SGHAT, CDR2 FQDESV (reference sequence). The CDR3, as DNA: TGTGCCAGCAGCCCCACATCAGGGAACGACTTGCAATTCCGTACGCAGTATTTT. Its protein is CASSPTSGNDLQFRTQYF.

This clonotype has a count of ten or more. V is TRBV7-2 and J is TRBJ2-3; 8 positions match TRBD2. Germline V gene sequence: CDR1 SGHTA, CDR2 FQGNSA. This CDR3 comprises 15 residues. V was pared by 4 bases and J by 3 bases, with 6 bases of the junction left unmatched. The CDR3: CASSSSGLVTDTQYF. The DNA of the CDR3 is TGTGCCAGCAGCTCTTCGGGACTAGTAACAGATACGCAGTATTTT. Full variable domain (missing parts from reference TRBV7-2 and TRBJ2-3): GAGVSQSPSNKVTEKGKDVELRCDPISGHTALYWYRQSLGQGLEFLIYFQGNSAPDKSGLPSDRFSAERTGGSVSTLTIQRTQQEDSAVYLCASSSSGLVTDTQYFGPGTRLTVL.